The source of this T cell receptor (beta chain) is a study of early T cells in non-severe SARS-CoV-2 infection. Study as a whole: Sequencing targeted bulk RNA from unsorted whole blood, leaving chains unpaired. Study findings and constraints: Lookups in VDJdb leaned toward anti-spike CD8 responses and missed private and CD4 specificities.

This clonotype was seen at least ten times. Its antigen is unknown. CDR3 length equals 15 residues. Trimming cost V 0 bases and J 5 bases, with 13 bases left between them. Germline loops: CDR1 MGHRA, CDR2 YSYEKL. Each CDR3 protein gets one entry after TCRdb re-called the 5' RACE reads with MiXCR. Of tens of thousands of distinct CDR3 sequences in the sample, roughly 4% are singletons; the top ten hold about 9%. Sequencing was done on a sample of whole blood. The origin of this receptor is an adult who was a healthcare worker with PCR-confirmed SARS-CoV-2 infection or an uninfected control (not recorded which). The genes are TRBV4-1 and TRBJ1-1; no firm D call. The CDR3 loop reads CASSQDLRAETEAFF. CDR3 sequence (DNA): TGCGCCAGCAGCCAAGACCTGAGGGCCGAAACTGAAGCTTTCTTT.